These T cell receptor beta chains were read from a single sample in a study of T cells after yellow fever vaccination. TCRdb re-derived calls from the 5' RACE reads in MiXCR, one entry per CDR3 protein. The sample shows some 220,000 distinct CDR3 sequences, 3% to 3.5% of them seen only once. The starting material was CD4+ T cells sorted from PBMCs, obtained 10 days after the yellow fever booster vaccination. The receptors here all came from a man aged 18 to 30 who received the YFV17D yellow fever vaccine. The CDR3 runs from the conserved cysteine through the conserved F or W. Fields, in order: V gene, J gene, clone size, D gene, CDR3 protein, CDR3 DNA. A D gene is named only where the DNA matches it firmly. Some rows have no size entry. The others give once, few or many, or a class for an expanded clone.

TRBV20-1	TRBJ2-1	many	TRBD2	CSAPGLAGDLWNEQFF	TGCAGTGCACCTGGACTAGCGGGGGACTTGTGGAATGAGCAGTTCTTC
TRBV7-2	TRBJ2-3	many	.	CASSLAMTDTQYF	TGTGCCAGCAGCTTAGCGATGACAGATACGCAGTATTTT
TRBV20-1	TRBJ2-3	many	.	CSAPADSYTQYF	TGCAGTGCCCCTGCGGACAGCTATACGCAGTATTTT
TRBV5-6	TRBJ2-2	many	TRBD2	CASSRRTSGAFTGELFF	TGTGCCAGCAGCCGTCGTACTAGCGGGGCCTTCACCGGGGAGCTGTTTTTT
TRBV7-2	TRBJ1-6	many	.	CASSLGTINSPLHF	TGTGCCAGCAGCTTAGGAACAATTAATTCACCCCTCCACTTT
TRBV7-3	TRBJ2-2	.	.	CASSPYGTVNTGELFF	TGTGCCAGCAGCCCCTACGGGACTGTAAACACCGGGGAGCTGTTTTTT
TRBV7-9	TRBJ1-2	many	.	CASSLGAAGRYGYTF	TGTGCCAGCAGCTTAGGCGCGGCAGGGAGATATGGCTACACCTTC
TRBV2	TRBJ2-5	.	.	CASNRAIVRGETQYF	TGTGCCAGCAACCGGGCCATAGTAAGGGGAGAGACCCAGTACTTC
TRBV7-2	TRBJ2-3	many	.	CASCQGPIDTQYF	TGTGCCAGCTGTCAGGGGCCTATAGATACGCAGTATTTT
TRBV6-6	TRBJ1-5	.	.	CASSNAGTYDSNQPQHF	TGTGCCAGCAGCAATGCGGGGACTTATGATAGCAATCAGCCCCAGCATTTT
TRBV3-1	TRBJ2-3	many	TRBD1	CASSQEGQGASDTQYF	TGTGCCAGCAGCCAAGAGGGACAGGGGGCCTCAGATACGCAGTATTTT
TRBV12-3/TRBV12-4	TRBJ2-2	many	.	CASSSPPGELFF	TGTGCCAGCAGTTCCCCGCCCGGGGAGCTGTTTTTT
TRBV7-9	TRBJ2-1	many	.	CASSLVSEQFF	TGTGCCAGCAGCTTAGTCAGTGAGCAGTTCTTC
TRBV4-2	TRBJ2-2	few	.	CASSQGRGDTGELFF	TGTGCCAGCAGCCAAGGGAGGGGCGACACCGGGGAGCTGTTTTTT
TRBV6-1	TRBJ1-5	many	.	CASSETVWQGGGQPQHF	TGTGCCAGCAGTGAAACGGTTTGGCAGGGCGGCGGTCAGCCCCAGCATTTT
TRBV5-5	TRBJ2-5	.	TRBD2	CASSLVISGGAGETQYF	TGTGCCAGCAGCTTGGTCATTAGCGGGGGGGCCGGAGAGACCCAGTACTTC
TRBV7-2	TRBJ2-5	few	TRBD1	CASSHRTGGRQETQYF	TGTGCCAGCAGCCATCGGACAGGGGGCAGGCAAGAGACCCAGTACTTC
TRBV5-6	TRBJ1-1	many	.	CASSLGGRMNTEAFF	TGTGCCAGCAGCTTGGGCGGCAGAATGAACACTGAAGCTTTCTTT
TRBV6-1	TRBJ2-7	.	.	CASSDSGTYEQYF	TGTGCCAGCAGTGATTCAGGAACCTACGAGCAGTACTTC
TRBV9	TRBJ2-2	few	.	CASSPRFDNTGELFF	TGTGCCAGCAGCCCCCGCTTCGACAACACCGGGGAGCTGTTTTTT
TRBV20-1	TRBJ2-2	many	.	CSAASGRTGELFF	TGCAGTGCTGCAAGCGGCCGCACCGGGGAGCTGTTTTTT
TRBV5-1	TRBJ2-3	few	TRBD1	CASRTGSGSLDTQYF	TGCGCCAGCAGGACAGGGTCCGGATCGTTGGATACGCAGTATTTT
TRBV12-3/TRBV12-4	TRBJ1-4	few	.	CASSFQITNEKLFF	TGTGCCAGCAGTTTTCAGATTACTAATGAAAAACTGTTTTTT
TRBV7-2	TRBJ1-2	many	TRBD1	CASSLTRDSYGYTF	TGTGCCAGCAGCTTAACCCGGGACAGCTATGGCTACACCTTC
TRBV29-1	TRBJ2-7	few	.	CSSQGPSYEQYF	TGCAGTTCGCAGGGGCCCTCCTACGAGCAGTACTTC
TRBV10-3	TRBJ1-1	many	.	CAISEPGGGAANTEAFF	TGTGCCATCAGTGAGCCTGGGGGGGGCGCCGCGAACACTGAAGCTTTCTTT
TRBV15	TRBJ2-1	.	TRBD2	CATSRGLAGYNEQFF	TGTGCCACCAGCAGGGGACTAGCGGGGTACAATGAGCAGTTCTTC
TRBV7-2	TRBJ2-7	many	.	CASSIGQREYEQYF	TGTGCCAGCAGCATAGGACAGAGAGAGTACGAGCAGTACTTC
TRBV7-3	TRBJ2-2	many	.	CASSLSYTGELFF	TGTGCCAGCAGCCTTAGTTACACCGGGGAGCTGTTTTTT
TRBV19	TRBJ1-1	many	TRBD1	CASSTLDRGLNTEAFF	TGTGCCAGTAGTACCTTGGACAGGGGCCTGAACACTGAAGCTTTCTTT
TRBV4-3	TRBJ2-5	many	.	CASSQEIEGWETQYF	TGCGCCAGCAGCCAAGAGATCGAGGGGTGGGAGACCCAGTACTTC
TRBV30	TRBJ2-7	many	TRBD2	CAWSDGGAWEQYF	TGTGCCTGGAGTGACGGGGGGGCCTGGGAGCAGTACTTC
TRBV12-3/TRBV12-4	TRBJ1-1	many	.	CASSMEPLRSTEAFF	TGTGCCAGCAGTATGGAACCACTCAGGAGCACTGAAGCTTTCTTT
TRBV6-2/TRBV6-3	TRBJ2-3	few	TRBD2	CASNLAGTDTQYF	TGTGCCAGCAACCTAGCGGGGACAGATACGCAGTATTTT
TRBV11-1	TRBJ2-1	.	.	CASSSLTENEQFF	TGTGCCAGCAGCTCCCTGACAGAAAATGAGCAGTTCTTC
TRBV20-1	TRBJ1-1	.	.	CRGLGMNTEAFF	TGCAGGGGGTTGGGGATGAACACTGAAGCTTTCTTT
TRBV15	TRBJ2-1	few	.	CATSRGGLISYNEQFF	TGTGCCACCAGCAGAGGGGGACTGATCTCCTACAATGAGCAGTTCTTC
TRBV7-9	TRBJ1-5	many	TRBD1	CASSDGTGGNQPQHF	TGTGCCAGCAGCGATGGGACAGGGGGCAATCAGCCCCAGCATTTT
TRBV9	TRBJ2-5	.	.	CASSVVGGMTQETQYF	TGTGCCAGCAGCGTAGTTGGCGGGATGACGCAAGAGACCCAGTACTTC
TRBV7-2	TRBJ1-6	few	.	CASSFGPGVINSPLHF	.
TRBV2	TRBJ2-1	many	.	CASSPTGKQFF	TGTGCCAGCAGTCCAACAGGGAAGCAGTTCTTC
TRBV20-1	TRBJ1-2	few	.	CSARDAISGGYTF	TGCAGTGCTAGAGACGCCATTTCAGGGGGCTACACCTTC
TRBV4-3	TRBJ1-6	few	.	CASSQNFVGADNSPLHF	TGCGCCAGCAGCCAAAACTTTGTAGGGGCTGATAATTCACCCCTCCACTTT
TRBV9	TRBJ2-1	.	TRBD2	CASSVGTSGGYNEQFF	TGTGCCAGCAGCGTAGGGACTAGCGGGGGATACAATGAGCAGTTCTTC
TRBV29-1	TRBJ2-1	many	.	CSAGEGAPDNEQFF	TGCAGCGCCGGGGAGGGGGCGCCGGACAATGAGCAGTTCTTC
TRBV5-6	TRBJ1-1	.	TRBD1	CASSAGGGMNTEAFF	TGTGCCAGCAGCGCAGGGGGTGGCATGAACACTGAAGCTTTCTTT
TRBV7-6	TRBJ2-3	many	.	CASSLSWTDTQYF	TGTGCCAGCAGCTTATCTTGGACAGATACGCAGTATTTT
TRBV4-3	TRBJ1-2	many	TRBD1	CASSQGGDREGSGGYTF	TGCGCCAGCAGCCAAGGCGGGGACAGGGAGGGTTCAGGCGGCTACACCTTC
TRBV5-1	TRBJ2-7	many	.	CASSAGWGRTLYEQYF	TGCGCCAGCAGCGCGGGATGGGGACGGACTCTCTACGAGCAGTACTTC
TRBV30	TRBJ2-1	.	TRBD1	CAWSADRVLEQFF	TGTGCCTGGAGCGCCGACAGGGTACTTGAGCAGTTCTTC
TRBV6-5	TRBJ1-6	.	.	CASSYNNSPLHF	TGTGCCAGCAGTTATAATAATTCACCCCTCCACTTT
TRBV14	TRBJ2-5	few	.	CASSRYGWETQYF	TGTGCCAGCAGCCGGTATGGGTGGGAGACCCAGTACTTC
TRBV5-1	TRBJ1-1	many	.	CASSSREVDEAFF	TGCGCCAGCAGTTCGCGGGAGGTCGATGAAGCTTTCTTT
TRBV21-1	TRBJ2-5	.	.	CASSKRLAGGDTKETQYF	TGTGCCAGCAGCAAACGGCTAGCGGGGGGTGACACTAAAGAGACCCAGTACTTC
TRBV5-1	TRBJ2-3	few	.	CASSPGPDTDTQYF	TGCGCCAGCAGCCCCGGACCCGACACAGATACGCAGTATTTT
TRBV18	TRBJ2-3	few	.	CASQIPDGPSTDTQYF	TGTGCCAGCCAAATACCCGACGGACCCAGCACAGATACGCAGTATTTT
TRBV7-9	TRBJ1-2	many	.	CASSLDSGVGYTF	TGTGCCAGCAGCCTAGACAGTGGGGTAGGCTACACCTTC
TRBV7-8	TRBJ2-5	many	.	CASSLQTGGGETQYF	TGTGCCAGCAGCCTTCAGACAGGAGGGGGGGAGACCCAGTACTTC
TRBV6-4	TRBJ2-5	.	TRBD2	CASNGLAAQETQYF	TGTGCCAGCAACGGACTAGCGGCTCAAGAGACCCAGTACTTC